The 7 T cell receptor beta chains presented below share a single source sample, sequenced in a study of Ad26.COV2.S vaccination and SARS-CoV-2 variants. Specified treatment: approximately 18 received Ad26.COV2.S at low or high dose, single or two shots; five or six received placebo; per-sample allocation not given. Specimens were obtained on day 63 following the first vaccine or placebo injection. Assay used: immunoSEQ multiplex PCR; TCRdb lists only in-frame clones, some missing. There are some 340,000 clones in the sample; just under 85% occur only once, and 2% to 2.5% lies in the top ten. The sample was peripheral blood, taken in a trial of Ad26.COV2.S vaccine versus placebo. Receptor source: a person between 18 and 59 years old who received the Ad26.COV2.S COVID-19 vaccine or a placebo.

This chain uses TRBV18 with TRBJ1-2, with a tentative D call TRBD1 (6 bases). The germline V gene encodes CDR1 KGHSH and CDR2 LQKENI. The CDR3 consists of 16 residues. V shed 2 bases and J shed 3 bases, with 16 bases lying between them. CDR3 bases: TGTGCCAGCTCACCATTTACAGGGAATCGTGACTATGGCTACACCTTC. Encoded protein: CASSPFTGNRDYGYTF.

The V gene is TRBV28, the J gene TRBJ1-1, with D unclear. The length of the CDR3 is 11 residues. Germline CDR1 reads MDHEN; CDR2 reads SYDVKM. Deletions cut 6 bases from V and 5 bases from J, with 7 bases between. The CDR3 coding sequence is TGTGCCAGCAGCCGAAGAACTGAAGCTTTCTTT. This codes for CASSRRTEAFF.

The V call is TRBV11-3, the J call TRBJ1-2; D is possibly TRBD1 (5 bases). Germline V gives CDR1 SGHNT, CDR2 YENEEA. This CDR3 is 14 amino acids long. V lost 4 bases and J 2 bases, leaving 11 bases between the germline ends. DNA of the CDR3: TGTGCCAGCAGCTCGTACAGGAGCAACTATGGCTACACCTTC. Translation: CASSSYRSNYGYTF. Supplemented by reference TRBV11-3 and TRBJ1-2, the full variable domain reads EAGVVQSPRYKIIEKKQPVAFWCNPISGHNTLYWYLQNLGQGPELLIRYENEEAVDDSQLPKDRFSAERLKGVDSTLKIQPAELGDSAVYLCASSSYRSNYGYTFGSGTRLTVV.

The genes are TRBV10-1 and TRBJ2-2; D ambiguous. V was pared by 0 bases and J by 6 bases, with 8 bases between. The germline gives CDR1 WNHNN, CDR2 SYGVQD (reference sequence). The CDR3 extends over 14 amino acids. The CDR3 region is CASSESGRPGELFF. For the CDR3, the DNA is TGCGCCAGCAGTGAGTCGGGCAGGCCCGGGGAGCTGTTTTTT.

The chain couples TRBV5-1 to TRBJ1-1; D gene uncertain. The CDR3 runs 14 residues. V lost 4 bases and J lost 5, with 15 bases in between. Per germline, CDR1 SGHRS and CDR2 YFSETQ. The DNA for the CDR3 is TGCGCCAGCAGCCCGAGGGAATTGGTTACTGAAGCTTTCTTT. Translated, it gives CASSPRELVTEAFF.

The DNA for the CDR3 is TGTGCCATCAGGCAGGGGGAGTCTCAGCCCCAGCATTTT. Protein: CAIRQGESQPQHF. The rearrangement links TRBV10-3 to TRBJ1-5; 7 bases agree with TRBD1. V shed 6 bases, J shed 6 bases, and the junction held 5 bases outside the gene matches. CDR1 and CDR2 from the germline V gene are ENHRY and SYGVKD. The CDR3 is 13 amino acids.

This chain joins TRBV6-4 and TRBJ2-1; 9 bases align to TRBD1. This CDR3 comprises 15 residues. With V trimmed by 6 bases and J by 6 bases, 9 bases remained unmatched. CDR1 and CDR2 (germline): MRHNA, SNTAGT. The CDR3 sequence is CASSLGTGSVNEQFF. The CDR3 DNA follows: TGTGCCAGCAGCCTTGGGACAGGGTCCGTCAATGAGCAGTTCTTC.